The 9 T cell receptor beta chains in this list originate from one sample, sequenced in a study of control samples from healthy donors and cancer patients. The method was immunoSEQ multiplex PCR; TCRdb's version includes in-frame clones alone and lacks a portion of them. The sample holds about 39,000 clones, around 82% seen once. What was sequenced was PBMCs. The receptors shown here come from a woman aged 55-69 years with lung cancer.

This chain connects TRBV15 to TRBJ2-7; 8 bases fit TRBD1. Trimming took 1 base from V and 1 from J; bases not matched to a gene: 3. This CDR3 is built from 15 residues. Germline values: CDR1 LNHNV, CDR2 YYDKDF (reference sequence). DNA of the CDR3: TGTGCCACCAGCAGAGCCGGGACAGGTTCCTACGAGCAGTACTTC. Residues: CATSRAGTGSYEQYF.

The DNA of the CDR3 is TGTGCCAGTAGACAGAATAGCGGGAGGGGGTACAATGAGCAGTTCTTC. This codes for CASRQNSGRGYNEQFF. The V and J genes are TRBV19 and TRBJ2-1, with 11 nucleotides matching TRBD2. Losses at the gene ends were 6 bases for V and 4 bases for J; bases not matched to a gene: 8. Germline V gene lookup returns CDR1 LNHDA and CDR2 SQIVND (reference sequence). The CDR3 is 16 residues long.

This rearrangement joins TRBV9 to TRBJ2-6; D not resolved. This CDR3 spans 14 amino acids. CDR1 is SGDLS, CDR2 YYNGEE, per germline. The V end lost 2 bases, the J end lost 2 bases, and 5 bases lay between the germline ends. CDR3 coding DNA: TGTGCCAGCAGCGTCACAGCTGGGGCCAACGTCCTGACTTTC. It codes for CASSVTAGANVLTF.

The chain joins TRBV27 to TRBJ1-5; TRBD1 matches 10 bases. The CDR3 sequence is 14 residues long. Per the germline V gene, CDR1 is MNHEY and CDR2 is SMNVEV (reference sequence). Trimming took 8 bases from V and 7 from J; bases not matched to a gene: 8. CDR3 residues: CASGNRDRGQPQHF. For the CDR3, the DNA is TGTGCCAGCGGAAACCGGGACAGGGGACAGCCCCAGCATTTT.

This rearrangement joins TRBV19 to TRBJ2-5; TRBD2 is a possible D gene (6 bases). V was trimmed by 5 bases and J by 4 bases, leaving 17 bases between them. The CDR3 has 15 residues. Germline assignment: CDR1 LNHDA and CDR2 SQIVND (reference sequence). The CDR3, as DNA: TGTGCCAGTAGTTCGGGACTCAGGCTAGCAGAGACCCAGTACTTC. Its protein is CASSSGLRLAETQYF.

V and J are TRBV11-2 and TRBJ2-5; 7 positions match TRBD2. Trimming took 6 bases from V and 3 from J; bases not matched to a gene: 13. The CDR3 contains 16 residues. The germline V gene has CDR1 SGHAT and CDR2 FQNNGV. The CDR3 here is CASRNNTGLYEETQYF. The CDR3 DNA follows: TGTGCCAGCAGAAACAACACGGGACTATACGAAGAGACCCAGTACTTC.

The chain joins TRBV7-2 to TRBJ2-3, with D perhaps matching TRBD1 (6 bases). CDR1 SGHTA and CDR2 FQGNSA come from the germline V gene. The V and J ends lost 1 base and 4 bases respectively, with 15 bases between them. The CDR3 runs to 16 residues. The CDR3 protein is CASSLGWGQDADTQYF. The DNA for the CDR3 is TGTGCCAGCAGCTTAGGATGGGGGCAGGACGCAGATACGCAGTATTTT.

This chain uses TRBV18 with TRBJ1-1, with TRBD1 as a possible D gene (6 bases). CDR1 KGHSH and CDR2 LQKENI come from the germline V gene. The CDR3 length is 14 residues. Trimming removed 6 bases from V and 8 bases from J, with 19 bases in between. Here the CDR3 DNA reads TGTGCCAGCTCGCCAAGGACAGTAGGAGAGGAAGCTTTCTTT. This sequence encodes CASSPRTVGEEAFF.

The V gene is TRBV19, the J gene TRBJ1-5; D is undetermined. Germline V CDR1 and CDR2: LNHDA, SQIVND (reference sequence). Trimming took off 6 bases at V and 1 base at J, with 10 bases between the two ends. There are 14 residues in the CDR3. The DNA of the CDR3 is TGTGCCAGTAGGGCCCCAGTAAGCAATCAGCCCCAGCATTTT. Translating it yields CASRAPVSNQPQHF.